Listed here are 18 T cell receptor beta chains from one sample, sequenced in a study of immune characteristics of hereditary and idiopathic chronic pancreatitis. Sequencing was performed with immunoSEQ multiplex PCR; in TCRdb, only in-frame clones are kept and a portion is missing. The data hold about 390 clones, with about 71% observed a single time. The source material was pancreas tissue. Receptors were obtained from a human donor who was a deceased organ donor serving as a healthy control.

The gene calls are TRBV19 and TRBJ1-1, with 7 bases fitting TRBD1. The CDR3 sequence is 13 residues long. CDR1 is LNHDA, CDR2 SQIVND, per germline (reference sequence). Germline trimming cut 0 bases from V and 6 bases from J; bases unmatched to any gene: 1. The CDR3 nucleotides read TGTGCCAGTAGTATAGACAGGGGGGCTGAAGCTTTCTTT. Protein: CASSIDRGAEAFF.

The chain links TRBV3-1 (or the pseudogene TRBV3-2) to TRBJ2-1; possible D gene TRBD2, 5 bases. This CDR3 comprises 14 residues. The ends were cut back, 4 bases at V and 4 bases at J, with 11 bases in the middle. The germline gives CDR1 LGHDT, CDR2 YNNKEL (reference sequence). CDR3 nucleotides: TGTGCCAGCAGCCCCACGGACTCATACAATGAGCAGTTCTTC. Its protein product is CASSPTDSYNEQFF.

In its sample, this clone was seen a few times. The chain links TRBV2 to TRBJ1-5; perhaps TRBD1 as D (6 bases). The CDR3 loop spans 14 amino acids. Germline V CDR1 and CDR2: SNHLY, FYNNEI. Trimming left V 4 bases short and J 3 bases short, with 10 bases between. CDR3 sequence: CASSGTDINQPQHF. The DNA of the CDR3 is TGTGCCAGCAGTGGGACAGATATCAATCAGCCCCAGCATTTT. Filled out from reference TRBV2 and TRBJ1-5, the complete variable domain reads EPEVTQTPSHQVTQMGQEVILRCVPISNHLYFYWYRQILGQKVEFLVSFYNNEISEKSEIFDDQFSVERPDGSNFTLKIRSTKLEDSAMYFCASSGTDINQPQHFGDGTRLSIL.

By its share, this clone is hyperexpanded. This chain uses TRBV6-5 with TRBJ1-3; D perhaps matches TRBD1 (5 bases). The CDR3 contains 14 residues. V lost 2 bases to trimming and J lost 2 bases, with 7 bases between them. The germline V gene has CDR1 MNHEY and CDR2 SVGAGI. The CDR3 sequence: CASSYAGTGNTIYF. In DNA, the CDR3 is TGTGCCAGCAGTTACGCAGGGACTGGAAACACCATATATTTT.

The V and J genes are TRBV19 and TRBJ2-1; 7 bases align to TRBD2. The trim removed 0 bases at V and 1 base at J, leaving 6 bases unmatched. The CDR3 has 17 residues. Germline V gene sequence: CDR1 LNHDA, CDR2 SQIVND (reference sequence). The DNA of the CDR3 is TGTGCCAGTAGTATAGATATGGCTAGCGGATCCTACAATGAGCAGTTCTTC. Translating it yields CASSIDMASGSYNEQFF.

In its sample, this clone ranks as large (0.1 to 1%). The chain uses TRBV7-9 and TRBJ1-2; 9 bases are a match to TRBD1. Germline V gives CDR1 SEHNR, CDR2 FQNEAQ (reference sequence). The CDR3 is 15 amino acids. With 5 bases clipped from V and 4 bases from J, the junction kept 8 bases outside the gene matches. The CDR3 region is CASSSTGGDIYGYTF. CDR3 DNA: TGTGCCAGCAGCAGCACAGGGGGCGACATCTATGGCTACACCTTC. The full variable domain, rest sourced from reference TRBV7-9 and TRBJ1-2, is DTGVSQNPRHKITKRGQNVTFRCDPISEHNRLYWYRQTLGQGPEFLTYFQNEAQLEKSRLLSDRFSAERPKGSFSTLEIQRTEQGDSAMYLCASSSTGGDIYGYTFGSGTRLTVV.

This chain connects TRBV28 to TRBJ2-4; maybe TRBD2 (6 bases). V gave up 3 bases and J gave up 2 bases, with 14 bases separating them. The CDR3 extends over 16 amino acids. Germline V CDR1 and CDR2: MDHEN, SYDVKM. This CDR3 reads CASSFPSRTTKNIQYF. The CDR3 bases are TGTGCCAGCAGTTTTCCCTCCCGGACTACCAAAAACATTCAGTACTTC.

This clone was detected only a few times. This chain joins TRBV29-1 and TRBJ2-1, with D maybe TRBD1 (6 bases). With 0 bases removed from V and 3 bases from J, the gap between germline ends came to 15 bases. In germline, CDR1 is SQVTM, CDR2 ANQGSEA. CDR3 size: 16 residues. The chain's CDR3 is CSVEDPGRGSYNEQFF. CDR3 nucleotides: TGCAGCGTTGAAGATCCGGGAAGGGGGAGCTACAATGAGCAGTTCTTC.

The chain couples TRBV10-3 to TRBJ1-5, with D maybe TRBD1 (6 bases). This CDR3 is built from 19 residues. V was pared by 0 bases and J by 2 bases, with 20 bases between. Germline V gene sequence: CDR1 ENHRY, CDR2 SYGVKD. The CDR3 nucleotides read TGTGCCATCAGTGAGTCCGAAGGGAAATCAGGGGTCGGCAATCAGCCCCAGCATTTT. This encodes CAISESEGKSGVGNQPQHF.

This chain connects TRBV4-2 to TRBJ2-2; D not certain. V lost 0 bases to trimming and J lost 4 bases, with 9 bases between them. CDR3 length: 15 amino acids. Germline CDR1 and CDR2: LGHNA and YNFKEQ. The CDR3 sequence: CASSQEVETTGELFF. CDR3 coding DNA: TGTGCCAGCAGCCAAGAGGTCGAGACCACCGGGGAGCTGTTTTTT.

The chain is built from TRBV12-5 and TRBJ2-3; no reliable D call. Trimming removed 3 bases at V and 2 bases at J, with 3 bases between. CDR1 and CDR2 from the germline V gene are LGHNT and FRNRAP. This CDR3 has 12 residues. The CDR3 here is CASGLNTDTQYF. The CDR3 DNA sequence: TGTGCTAGTGGTTTAAACACAGATACGCAGTATTTT.

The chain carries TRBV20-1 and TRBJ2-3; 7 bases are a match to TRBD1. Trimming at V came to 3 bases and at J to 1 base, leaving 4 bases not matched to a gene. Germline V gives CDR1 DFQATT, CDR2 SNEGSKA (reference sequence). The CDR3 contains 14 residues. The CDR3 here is CSASGQGGTDTQYF. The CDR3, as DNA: TGCAGTGCTAGTGGGCAGGGGGGCACAGATACGCAGTATTTT.

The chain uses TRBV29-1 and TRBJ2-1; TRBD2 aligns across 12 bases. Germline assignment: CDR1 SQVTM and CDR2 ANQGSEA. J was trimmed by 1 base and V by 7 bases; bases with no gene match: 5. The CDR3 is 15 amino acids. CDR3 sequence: CSAGLAGRSYNEQFF. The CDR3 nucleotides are TGCAGCGCTGGACTAGCGGGGAGATCCTACAATGAGCAGTTCTTC.

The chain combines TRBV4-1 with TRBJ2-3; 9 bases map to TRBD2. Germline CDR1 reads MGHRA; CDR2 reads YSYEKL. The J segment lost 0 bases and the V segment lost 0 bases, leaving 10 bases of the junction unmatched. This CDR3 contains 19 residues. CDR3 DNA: TGCGCCAGCAGCCAAGATCCCCGGGGGGCGGGAGGGAGCACAGATACGCAGTATTTT. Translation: CASSQDPRGAGGSTDTQYF.

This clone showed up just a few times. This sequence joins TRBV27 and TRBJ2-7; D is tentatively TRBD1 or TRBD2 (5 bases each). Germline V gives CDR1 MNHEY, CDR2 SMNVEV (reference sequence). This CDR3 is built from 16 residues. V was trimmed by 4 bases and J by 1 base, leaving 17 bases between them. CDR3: CASSSGRVQGSYEQYF. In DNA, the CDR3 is TGTGCCAGCAGTTCGGGACGGGTTCAAGGGTCCTACGAGCAGTACTTC.

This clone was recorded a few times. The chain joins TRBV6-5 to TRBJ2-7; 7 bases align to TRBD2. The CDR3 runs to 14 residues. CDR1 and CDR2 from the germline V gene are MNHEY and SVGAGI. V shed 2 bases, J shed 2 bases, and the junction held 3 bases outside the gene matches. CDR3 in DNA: TGTGCCAGCAGTTACGAAGCGGGGACCTACGAGCAGTACTTC. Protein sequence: CASSYEAGTYEQYF.

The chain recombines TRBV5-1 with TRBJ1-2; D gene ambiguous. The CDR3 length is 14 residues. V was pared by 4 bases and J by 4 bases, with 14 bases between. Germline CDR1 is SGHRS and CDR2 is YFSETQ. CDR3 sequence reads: CASSPGQDPYGYTF. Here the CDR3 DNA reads TGCGCCAGCAGCCCCGGGCAGGACCCCTATGGCTACACCTTC.

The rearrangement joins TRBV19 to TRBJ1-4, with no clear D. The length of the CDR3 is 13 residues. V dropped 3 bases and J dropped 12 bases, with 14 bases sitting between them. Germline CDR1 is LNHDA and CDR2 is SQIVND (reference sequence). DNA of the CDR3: TGTGCCAGTAGTATTAGGTCCGCGTGGGAACTGTTTTTT. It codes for CASSIRSAWELFF.